Each of the 10 T cell receptor beta chains below was sequenced from the same sample in a study of blood T cell repertoires in COVID-19. TCRdb's copy holds only in-frame clones and misses some; the assay was immunoSEQ multiplex PCR. Among roughly 260,000 clones listed, 75% to 85% were seen once. Sample: peripheral blood. All receptors come from a woman in her seventies with acute or convalescent COVID-19.

The chain is built from TRBV2 and TRBJ2-3; D is possibly TRBD2 (5 bases). The germline V gene encodes CDR1 SNHLY and CDR2 FYNNEI. Trimming shortened V by 6 bases and J by 1 base, and 11 bases separated the two germline ends. The CDR3 consists of 14 residues. The CDR3 nucleotides read TGTGCCAGCAGATCCCTCGGGGGCACAGATACGCAGTATTTT. This sequence encodes CASRSLGGTDTQYF.

The gene calls are TRBV7-2 and TRBJ1-1; 7 bases are shared with TRBD1. Germline CDR1 is SGHTA and CDR2 is FQGNSA. Unmatched junction bases numbered 8, after V lost 5 bases and J lost 5 bases. The CDR3 is 14 residues long. The CDR3 reads CASSPATGRTEAFF. In DNA, the CDR3 is TGTGCCAGCAGCCCCGCGACAGGGAGGACTGAAGCTTTCTTT.

This chain uses TRBV10-1 with TRBJ1-1; D gene ambiguous. Germline-derived CDR1 and CDR2 are WNHNN and SYGVQD (reference sequence). The CDR3 consists of 13 residues. Trimming left V 3 bases short and J 4 bases short, with 9 bases between. CDR3 in amino acids: CASSDLRGTEAFF. CDR3 bases: TGCGCCAGCAGTGACCTCCGGGGCACTGAAGCTTTCTTT.

V usage is TRBV6-6 and J usage is TRBJ2-7, with D possibly TRBD1 on 6 matching bases. Trimming left V 7 bases short and J 0 bases short, with 13 bases between. The CDR3 runs 14 residues. Germline lookup yields CDR1 MNHNY and CDR2 SVGAGI (reference sequence). The chain's CDR3 is CASINTGSSYEQYF. CDR3 coding DNA: TGTGCCAGCATTAACACAGGGTCCTCCTACGAGCAGTACTTC.

V and J are TRBV28 and TRBJ1-1, with D tentatively TRBD1 (5 bases). Germline values: CDR1 MDHEN, CDR2 SYDVKM. Between the trimmed V and J ends, which lost 4 bases and 1 base, there was a span of 16 bases. This CDR3 spans 16 amino acids. The CDR3 is CASSSRVGRPNTEAFF. In nucleotides, the CDR3 is TGTGCCAGCAGTTCCAGGGTAGGACGGCCGAACACTGAAGCTTTCTTT.

This clone was counted a few times. The V and J genes are TRBV29-1 and TRBJ1-5, with no clear D. The CDR3 is 14 amino acids. V dropped 7 bases and J dropped 0 bases, with 13 bases sitting between them. The germline V gene has CDR1 SQVTM and CDR2 ANQGSEA. CDR3 amino acids: CSATTEYSNQPQHF. In nucleotides, the CDR3 is TGCAGCGCAACCACAGAGTATAGCAATCAGCCCCAGCATTTT.

This clone occurred once. The J gene is TRBJ2-5, the V gene TRBV5-4, with D possibly being TRBD2 (6 bases). Trimming pared 4 bases from V and 2 bases from J, leaving 15 bases between. Germline CDR1 reads SGHNT; CDR2 reads YYREEE (reference sequence). The CDR3 is 15 amino acids. The CDR3 here is CASSRKSGGQETQYF. Here the CDR3 DNA reads TGTGCCAGCAGCCGAAAATCTGGAGGGCAAGAGACCCAGTACTTC.

The chain employs TRBV2 and TRBJ1-4; 7 bases line up with TRBD1. J gave up 3 bases and V 7 bases, and 8 bases lay outside the gene matches. From germline, CDR1 is SNHLY and CDR2 FYNNEI. The CDR3 has 15 residues. CDR3 region: CASTEQGDPNEKLFF. CDR3 sequence (DNA): TGTGCCAGCACAGAGCAGGGGGATCCTAATGAAAAACTGTTTTTT. The variable domain in full, completed from reference TRBV2 and TRBJ1-4, reads EPEVTQTPSHQVTQMGQEVILRCVPISNHLYFYWYRQILGQKVEFLVSFYNNEISEKSEIFDDQFSVERPDGSNFTLKIRSTKLEDSAMYFCASTEQGDPNEKLFFGSGTQLSVL.

The chain employs TRBV28 and TRBJ1-2, with TRBD1 as a possible D gene (6 bases). V was pared by 10 bases and J by 4 bases, with 13 bases between. The germline CDR1 and CDR2 sequences are MDHEN and SYDVKM. This CDR3 is built from 12 residues. CDR3 nucleotide sequence: TGTGCCACCGCTCAGGGGAGCTATGGCTACACCTTC. Amino acid sequence: CATAQGSYGYTF.

The chain's CDR3 is CASSRTQKPGAVSRNEQFF. CDR3 in DNA: TGTGCCAGCAGCAGAACGCAGAAACCTGGGGCAGTTTCTCGCAATGAGCAGTTCTTC. The rearrangement uses TRBV7-8 and TRBJ2-1; D may be TRBD1 (5 bases). Germline V gene lookup returns CDR1 SGHVS and CDR2 FQNEAQ. Trimming shortened V by 5 bases and J by 6 bases, and 29 bases separated the two germline ends. The CDR3 is 19 residues long.